Below, 25 T cell receptor beta chains from the same sample are listed, as sequenced in a study of blood T cell repertoires in COVID-19. TCRdb's copy holds only in-frame clones and misses some; the assay was immunoSEQ multiplex PCR. The sample yields fewer than 120,000 clones, 88% seen once. The sample was peripheral blood. These receptors were taken from a woman in her 50s with acute or convalescent COVID-19.

The chain uses TRBV7-9 and TRBJ1-1; D possibly corresponds to TRBD1 (5 bases). In germline, CDR1 is SEHNR, CDR2 FQNEAQ (reference sequence). The CDR3 extends over 14 amino acids. The V gene lost 1 base and the J gene lost 7 bases, with 13 bases spanning the gap. This CDR3 is CASSLVGEVSEAFF. In nucleotides, the CDR3 is TGTGCCAGCAGCTTAGTAGGGGAGGTCAGTGAAGCTTTCTTT.

The CDR3 spells CATSSDRGPNQPQHF. As DNA, the CDR3 is TGTGCCACCAGCAGCGACAGGGGACCGAATCAGCCCCAGCATTTT. The chain couples TRBV15 to TRBJ1-5, with 8 bases aligning to TRBD1. CDR1 and CDR2 (germline): LNHNV, YYDKDF (reference sequence). V was clipped by 3 bases and J by 4 bases; unmatched bases: 5. The CDR3 loop spans 15 amino acids.

The CDR3 sequence is CASSDQGSYGYTF. CDR3 coding DNA: TGTGCCAGCAGTGACCAGGGCTCCTATGGCTACACCTTC. The chain has TRBV2 and TRBJ1-2; a possible D gene is TRBD1 (5 bases). The CDR3 is 13 amino acids. Trimming removed 3 bases from V and 4 bases from J, with 9 bases in between. Germline V CDR1 and CDR2: SNHLY, FYNNEI.

This chain uses TRBV7-2 with TRBJ2-7; 9 nucleotides line up with TRBD1. With 5 bases clipped from V and 7 bases from J, the junction kept 12 bases outside the gene matches. Germline loops: CDR1 SGHTA, CDR2 FQGNSA. The CDR3 length is 15 residues. The chain's CDR3 is CASSLDDRGMIEQYF. In nucleotides, the CDR3 is TGTGCCAGCAGCCTAGACGACAGGGGGATGATAGAGCAGTACTTC.

The chain's CDR3 is CASSRTSGGYNEQFF. The CDR3 DNA follows: TGTGCCAGCAGCAGGACTAGCGGGGGGTACAATGAGCAGTTCTTC. The chain carries TRBV11-2 and TRBJ2-1; 14 nucleotides match TRBD2. V trimming: 5 bases; J trimming: 4 bases; junction bases outside the gene matches: 1. Per germline, CDR1 SGHAT and CDR2 FQNNGV. The CDR3 contains 15 residues.

The chain joins TRBV18 to TRBJ2-5, with D perhaps matching TRBD2 (5 bases). Trimming left V 5 bases short and J 3 bases short, with 19 bases between. The CDR3 is 16 residues long. The germline CDR1 and CDR2 sequences are KGHSH and LQKENI. The DNA of the CDR3 is TGTGCCAGCTCATCCGGGAAGGCGCGGAGAGAAGAGACCCAGTACTTC. It specifies CASSSGKARREETQYF.

The chain is built from TRBV7-9 and TRBJ2-5; possibly TRBD2 for D (5 bases). Trimming removed 0 bases at V and 4 bases at J, with 15 bases between. Germline loops: CDR1 SEHNR, CDR2 FQNEAQ (reference sequence). The CDR3 consists of 16 residues. CDR3 in amino acids: CASSLAGQEEGETQYF. For the CDR3, the DNA is TGTGCCAGCAGCTTAGCGGGTCAGGAAGAGGGAGAGACCCAGTACTTC.

J is TRBJ2-7 and V is TRBV7-9, with 9 bases fitting TRBD1. Trimming took 2 bases from V and 3 from J; bases not matched to a gene: 5. The CDR3 is 15 amino acids. Germline-derived CDR1 and CDR2 are SEHNR and FQNEAQ (reference sequence). The CDR3 DNA reads TGTGCCAGCAGCTTATCCGGGACAGGGAACTACGAGCAGTACTTC. It codes for CASSLSGTGNYEQYF.

The gene calls are TRBV5-8 and TRBJ1-3, with 8 bases aligning to TRBD1. CDR1 is SGHTS, CDR2 YDEGEE, per germline. The CDR3 has 15 amino acids. The ends lost 3 bases at V and 1 base at J; junction bases unmatched: 3. The CDR3 bases are TGTGCCAGCAGCTCTACAGGGGGTTCTGGAAACACCATATATTTT. Translating it yields CASSSTGGSGNTIYF.

The chain combines TRBV5-4 with TRBJ2-7; TRBD1 agrees at 8 bases. There are 17 residues in the CDR3. Per germline, CDR1 SGHNT and CDR2 YYREEE (reference sequence). With V trimmed by 1 base and J by 0 bases, 9 bases remained unmatched. CDR3 sequence reads: CASSLSRGPEVSYEQYF. The CDR3 DNA is TGTGCCAGCAGCTTGAGCAGGGGGCCCGAGGTCTCCTACGAGCAGTACTTC.

The rearrangement links TRBV29-1 to TRBJ2-5, with a tentative D call TRBD1 (6 bases). The germline CDR1 and CDR2 sequences are SQVTM and ANQGSEA. CDR3 size: 14 residues. With 6 bases removed from V and 4 bases from J, the gap between germline ends came to 18 bases. CDR3 sequence: CSVRPRGEVETQYF. The DNA for the CDR3 is TGCAGCGTCAGACCCAGGGGAGAAGTAGAGACCCAGTACTTC.

The chain is built from TRBV5-1 and TRBJ2-6; the D gene is possibly TRBD1 (5 bases). This CDR3 spans 15 amino acids. V shed 0 bases and J shed 2 bases, with 6 bases lying between them. Germline V gives CDR1 SGHRS, CDR2 YFSETQ. DNA of the CDR3: TGCGCCAGCAGCTTGGCAGGGACTGGGGCCAACGTCCTGACTTTC. Its translation: CASSLAGTGANVLTF.

Concerning this clone: The junction shows a germline mismatch at one end, possibly a read error. This chain uses TRBV28 with TRBJ2-7; D unresolved. Germline CDR1 is MDHEN and CDR2 is SYDVKM. The CDR3 runs 15 residues. The CDR3 coding sequence is TGTGTCAGCAGCGTCCTTGGGTTAGCCTCCTACGAGCAGTACTTC. Protein sequence: CVSSVLGLASYEQYF.

The V and J genes are TRBV21-1 and TRBJ1-5; the tabulated D call, TRBD1, remains unverified against the DNA. TRBV21-1 is noted as a pseudogene. The CDR3 has 18 amino acids. The CDR3 region has the DNA TGTGCCAGCAGCAAAGCCTTAACCGGGACAGGGGCGAATCAGCCCCAGCATTTT. As protein: CASSKALTGTGANQPQHF.

This chain uses TRBV20-1 with TRBJ1-1; D is undetermined. The V gene's germline CDR1 is DFQATT and CDR2 SNEGSKA (reference sequence). The CDR3 extends over 12 amino acids. Trimming pared 3 bases from V and 1 base from J, leaving 6 bases between. The CDR3 DNA reads TGCAGTGCTAGTTGGCAGAACACTGAAGCTTTCTTT. Translation gives CSASWQNTEAFF.

In nucleotides, the CDR3 is TGTGCCTGGAGTTGGGGGAGGGGGACTGAAGCTTTCTTT. Its protein is CAWSWGRGTEAFF. The V gene is TRBV30, the J gene TRBJ1-1; a weak D match, TRBD1 (6 bases). Germline CDR1 GTSNPN, CDR2 SVGIG (reference sequence). V was trimmed by 2 bases and J by 5 bases, leaving 12 bases between them. The CDR3 sequence is 13 residues long.

The rearrangement uses TRBV3-1 (or the pseudogene TRBV3-2) and TRBJ2-7; 8 bases are a match to TRBD1. The CDR3 length is 14 residues. Per the germline V gene, CDR1 is LGHDT and CDR2 is YNNKEL (reference sequence). After removal of 7 bases from V and 4 bases from J, the junction contained 9 bases not matched to a gene. CDR3 protein: CASKPRQGSYEQYF. DNA for the CDR3: TGTGCCAGCAAGCCCCGACAGGGGAGTTACGAGCAGTACTTC.

This chain's CDR3 is CASSDPGTGKYEQYF. CDR3 sequence (DNA): TGTGCCAGCAGTGACCCCGGGACAGGGAAATACGAGCAGTACTTC. V gene TRBV6-1 combines with J gene TRBJ2-7; TRBD1 agrees at 9 bases. CDR1 MNHNS and CDR2 SASEGT come from the germline V gene. J lost 4 bases, V lost 3 bases, and 7 bases had no gene match. The CDR3 runs to 15 residues.

V is TRBV18 and J is TRBJ2-2; D possibly corresponds to TRBD1 (7 bases). This CDR3 is 17 amino acids long. CDR1 KGHSH and CDR2 LQKENI come from the germline V gene. V dropped 2 bases and J dropped 3 bases, with 16 bases sitting between them. The CDR3 DNA is TGTGCCAGCTCACCAGTAGCCTCCAGGGGGGACACCGGGGAGCTGTTTTTT. It codes for CASSPVASRGDTGELFF.

CDR3 protein: CASSLDRSAGGNTDTQYF. CDR3 DNA sequence: TGTGCCAGCAGCTTAGACAGGTCGGCGGGAGGGAACACAGATACGCAGTATTTT. The gene calls are TRBV7-2 and TRBJ2-3; 9 nucleotides agree with TRBD2. This CDR3 is 18 amino acids long. Losses at the gene ends were 1 base for V and 2 bases for J; bases not matched to a gene: 10. The germline V gene has CDR1 SGHTA and CDR2 FQGNSA.

This clone was counted a few times. The chain recombines TRBV20-1 with TRBJ1-5; 10 bases map to TRBD1. Per the germline V gene, CDR1 is DFQATT and CDR2 is SNEGSKA (reference sequence). CDR3 size: 18 residues. The V segment lost 3 bases and the J segment 2 bases; nucleotides outside the gene matches: 13. CDR3 in amino acids: CSASESTGGALGNQPQHF. CDR3 sequence (DNA): TGCAGTGCTAGTGAATCGACAGGGGGCGCCTTAGGCAATCAGCCCCAGCATTTT.

The rearrangement links TRBV24-1 to TRBJ1-5, with a tentative D call TRBD1 (6 bases). The CDR3 has 17 residues. Germline V gives CDR1 KGHDR, CDR2 SFDVKD. V was pared by 3 bases and J by 0 bases, with 14 bases between. The CDR3 nucleotides read TGTGCCACCAGTGATGCGCAGGGGACCCCTAGCAATCAGCCCCAGCATTTT. Translating it yields CATSDAQGTPSNQPQHF.

The rearrangement links TRBV25-1 to TRBJ2-3; 7 bases fit TRBD2. The CDR3 has 15 residues. CDR1 and CDR2 (germline): MGHDK, SYGVNS. V trimming: 2 bases; J trimming: 6 bases; junction bases outside the gene matches: 8. The CDR3 spells CASSEKREVFDTQYF. The DNA of the CDR3 is TGTGCCAGCAGTGAAAAACGGGAGGTTTTCGATACGCAGTATTTT.

About this clone: The same CDR3 can be traced to other DNA sequences in this sample. V usage is TRBV12-3 or TRBV12-4 and J usage is TRBJ1-2, with 7 positions matching TRBD1. J lost 3 bases, V lost 5 bases, and 3 bases had no gene match. The CDR3 loop spans 13 amino acids. The DNA for the CDR3 is TGTGCCAGCAGTCTTGGGACAGACTATGGCTACACCTTC. Its protein is CASSLGTDYGYTF.

The CDR3, as DNA: TGCGCCAGCAGTGACACGGGACAAGACGAAAAACTGTTTTTT. As protein: CASSDTGQDEKLFF. This chain uses TRBV10-1 with TRBJ1-4; TRBD1 is a possible D gene (6 bases). There are 14 residues in the CDR3. Trimming took off 3 bases at V and 8 bases at J, with 13 bases between the two ends. Germline V gene lookup returns CDR1 WNHNN and CDR2 SYGVQD (reference sequence).